The clone carrying this T cell receptor beta chain has ten or more counts. The target antigen is unknown. CDR1 and CDR2 from the germline V gene are SNHLY and FYNNEI. Trimming removed 8 bases at V and 0 bases at J, with 8 bases between. The CDR3 covers 12 residues. This sample stems from a study of T cells in Graves' hyperthyroidism and ophthalmopathy. In the study overall: Peripheral blood was drawn at first diagnosis, prior to all treatment. Points from the study as a whole: Most thyroid-expanded clonotypes above 0.001 were also found in blood. The model anticipated ophthalmopathy a median around six months pre-onset.

Diagnostic decisions used clinical symptoms, serum thyroxine and TRAb, thyroid ultrasound and orbital computed tomography. RNA transcripts provided the source from which TCR beta CDR3 regions were amplified. An initial round of RT-PCR targeting the TCR CDR3 relied on the HTBI primer set. MiXCR, run by TCRdb on the multiplex PCR reads, gives a single entry per CDR3 protein. The sample contains about 510,000 distinct CDR3 sequences, 14% of which appear only once. The chain carries TRBV2 and TRBJ2-7; TRBD2 is a possible D gene (6 bases). Source material: blood. This clonotype was obtained from a woman between 40 and 50 years old with Graves' hyperthyroidism. The CDR3 sequence: CASYGSSYEQYF. CDR3 DNA sequence: TGTGCCAGCTACGGGAGCTCCTACGAGCAGTACTTC.